A single sample is the source of the 21 T cell receptor beta chains below, sequenced in a study of T cell responses to AZD1222 COVID-19 vaccine. Repertoires were generated with immunoSEQ multiplex PCR, while TCRdb's copy carries only in-frame clones and drops some. Of about 120,000 clones in the sample, roughly nine tenths were seen once. Sequenced material: peripheral blood, taken on day 0 of AZD1222 vaccination. Receptors originate from an adult in good health.

The chain combines TRBV30 with TRBJ1-3; D call uncertain. Germline V gene lookup returns CDR1 GTSNPN and CDR2 SVGIG (reference sequence). This CDR3 has 13 amino acids. The germline V and J ends were trimmed by 1 base and 3 bases, with 7 bases remaining between them. The CDR3 DNA is TGTGCCTGGAGTGCGTCGCTTGGAAACACCATATATTTT. Translating gives CAWSASLGNTIYF.

The chain employs TRBV18 and TRBJ2-7; D is ambiguous. Trimming removed 4 bases from V and 1 base from J, with 14 bases in between. The CDR3 length is 15 residues. Germline V gene sequence: CDR1 KGHSH, CDR2 LQKENI. The CDR3 DNA follows: TGTGCCAGCTCACAACAAAAGCTCCAATCCTACGAGCAGTACTTC. Its protein is CASSQQKLQSYEQYF.

This rearrangement joins TRBV6-5 to TRBJ1-1, with a tentative D call TRBD1 (5 bases). Germline V gene data show CDR1 as MNHEY and CDR2 as SVGAGI. The CDR3 runs to 15 residues. V was shortened by 2 bases and J by 1 base, with 11 bases between the two germline ends. The CDR3 is CASSYDGGRNTEAFF. In DNA form, the CDR3 reads TGTGCCAGCAGTTACGACGGGGGAAGGAACACTGAAGCTTTCTTT.

The J gene is TRBJ2-7, the V gene TRBV28; D possibly corresponds to TRBD2 (5 bases). The length of the CDR3 is 12 residues. Germline CDR1 MDHEN, CDR2 SYDVKM. V was pared by 6 bases and J by 7 bases, with 13 bases between. CDR3 region: CASSGVLGEQYF. In nucleotides, the CDR3 is TGTGCCAGCAGCGGGGTTTTGGGGGAGCAGTACTTC.

The rearrangement uses TRBV14 and TRBJ2-1, with TRBD2 identical over 7 bases. Trimming took 0 bases from V and 9 from J; bases not matched to a gene: 8. This CDR3 contains 15 residues. CDR1 SGHDN and CDR2 FVKESK come from the germline V gene. The chain's CDR3 is CASSQETAGSPEQFF. The DNA for the CDR3 is TGTGCCAGCAGCCAAGAGACAGCGGGATCCCCTGAGCAGTTCTTC.

The V call is TRBV28, the J call TRBJ2-1; 11 bases fit TRBD2. Unmatched junction bases numbered 4, after V lost 3 bases and J lost 9 bases. Germline V lookup: CDR1 MDHEN, CDR2 SYDVKM. The CDR3 extends over 14 amino acids. The CDR3 DNA reads TGTGCCAGCAGTTTTCTAGCGGGAGGAGGTGAGCAGTTCTTC. Its translation is CASSFLAGGGEQFF.

This rearrangement joins TRBV27 to TRBJ1-3, with TRBD1 as a possible D gene (6 bases). Germline-derived CDR1 and CDR2 are MNHEY and SMNVEV (reference sequence). Trimming took off 2 bases at V and 3 bases at J, with 11 bases between the two ends. The CDR3 loop spans 15 amino acids. CDR3 amino acids: CASSLTGLGGNTIYF. In DNA form, the CDR3 reads TGTGCCAGCAGTTTAACAGGGTTAGGTGGAAACACCATATATTTT.

This clone was counted a single time. The chain carries TRBV4-2 and TRBJ2-2, with 7 bases that match TRBD1. Germline V lookup: CDR1 LGHNA, CDR2 YNFKEQ. Trimming took 0 bases from V and 0 from J; bases not matched to a gene: 4. The CDR3 runs to 17 residues. The CDR3 DNA reads as TGTGCCAGCAGCCAAGACCCTCAGGGGGCGAACACCGGGGAGCTGTTTTTT. Encoded protein: CASSQDPQGANTGELFF.

This chain uses TRBV15 with TRBJ2-1; no firm D call. Germline assignment: CDR1 LNHNV and CDR2 YYDKDF (reference sequence). The V gene lost 0 bases and the J gene lost 2 bases, with 23 bases spanning the gap. This CDR3 is built from 20 residues. The CDR3 loop reads CATSRDLAPIGPAPYNEQFF. CDR3 DNA: TGTGCCACCAGCAGAGATTTGGCGCCTATAGGGCCCGCGCCCTACAATGAGCAGTTCTTC.

The chain employs TRBV5-1 and TRBJ2-6, with D perhaps matching TRBD1 (6 bases). This CDR3 has 18 residues. Per the germline V gene, CDR1 is SGHRS and CDR2 is YFSETQ. Trimming took off 1 base at V and 1 base at J, with 15 bases between the two ends. CDR3 DNA sequence: TGCGCCAGCAGCTTGTTCGGACAGCCAATTTCTGGGGCCAACGTCCTGACTTTC. Translated, it gives CASSLFGQPISGANVLTF. Using reference TRBV5-1 and TRBJ2-6 for the parts outside the CDR3, the full variable domain is KAGVTQTPRYLIKTRGQQVTLSCSPISGHRSVSWYQQTPGQGLQFLFEYFSETQRNKGNFPGRFSGRQFSNSRSEMNVSTLELGDSALYLCASSLFGQPISGANVLTFGAGSRLTVL.

This chain uses TRBV6-2 or TRBV6-3 with TRBJ1-1, with a tentative D call TRBD1 (6 bases). The germline V gene has CDR1 MNHEY and CDR2 SVGEGT. V lost 6 bases, J lost 8 bases, and 25 bases lay in between. CDR3 length equals 16 residues. The CDR3 DNA follows: TGTGCCAGCAGCCCTATGGGACACAGGGAAGGGAGCGAAGCTTTCTTT. Translation: CASSPMGHREGSEAFF.

CDR3: CASSAGTGGNGYTF. Written as DNA, the CDR3 is TGTGCCAGCAGCGCCGGGACAGGGGGCAATGGCTACACCTTC. V and J are TRBV13 and TRBJ1-2; 12 positions agree with TRBD1. Unmatched junction bases numbered 4, after V lost 5 bases and J lost 6 bases. The CDR3 totals 14 residues. Germline V CDR1 and CDR2: PRHDT, FYEKMQ (reference sequence).

This chain links TRBV5-4 with TRBJ1-4; D gene ambiguous. The CDR3 covers 15 residues. With 3 bases removed from V and 2 bases from J, the gap between germline ends came to 11 bases. Germline assignment: CDR1 SGHNT and CDR2 YYREEE (reference sequence). The CDR3 region has the DNA TGTGCCAGCAGCTGGAAGGGAGGCACTAATGAAAAACTGTTTTTT. It encodes CASSWKGGTNEKLFF.

V is TRBV10-3 and J is TRBJ2-5, with D unclear. This CDR3 is built from 14 residues. The germline V and J ends were trimmed by 0 bases and 0 bases, with 5 bases remaining between them. Germline-derived CDR1 and CDR2 are ENHRY and SYGVKD. CDR3 in amino acids: CAISESSYQETQYF. CDR3 DNA: TGTGCCATCAGTGAGTCGTCTTACCAAGAGACCCAGTACTTC.

The chain combines TRBV5-1 with TRBJ2-2; D unclear. This CDR3 is built from 15 residues. Trimming stripped 0 bases from V and 2 bases from J, with 8 bases between. The V gene's germline CDR1 is SGHRS and CDR2 YFSETQ. CDR3 DNA sequence: TGCGCCAGCAGCTTGGATGTCAGTAACACCGGGGAGCTGTTTTTT. It specifies CASSLDVSNTGELFF. The variable domain in full, with the rest retrieved from reference TRBV5-1 and TRBJ2-2, is KAGVTQTPRYLIKTRGQQVTLSCSPISGHRSVSWYQQTPGQGLQFLFEYFSETQRNKGNFPGRFSGRQFSNSRSEMNVSTLELGDSALYLCASSLDVSNTGELFFGEGSRLTVL.

This clone appeared a single time. The V call is TRBV6-2 or TRBV6-3, the J call TRBJ1-2; 9 positions match TRBD1. Germline V gene data show CDR1 as MNHEY and CDR2 as SVGEGT. J was trimmed by 0 bases and V by 2 bases; bases with no gene match: 10. The CDR3 loop spans 18 amino acids. CDR3 bases: TGTGCCAGCAGTTACCCAAACGGACAGGGGCGAGCTAACTATGGCTACACCTTC. Protein sequence: CASSYPNGQGRANYGYTF.

The chain has TRBV6-1 and TRBJ1-3; perhaps TRBD1 as D (5 bases). V lost 0 bases to trimming and J lost 4 bases, with 10 bases between them. CDR1 is MNHNS, CDR2 SASEGT, per germline. The CDR3 spans 15 residues. The CDR3 is CASSEAWGVGNTIYF. The CDR3 region has the DNA TGTGCCAGCAGTGAAGCGTGGGGGGTCGGAAACACCATATATTTT.

The chain uses TRBV30 and TRBJ2-2; D is possibly TRBD1 or TRBD2 (5 bases each). Germline V CDR1 and CDR2: GTSNPN, SVGIG (reference sequence). CDR3 length equals 14 residues. V lost 1 base and J lost 6, with 12 bases in between. The CDR3 nucleotides are TGTGCCTGGAGTGAGTTAGGGACCCCCGGGGAGCTGTTTTTT. This encodes CAWSELGTPGELFF. Complete variable domain (other parts from reference TRBV30 and TRBJ2-2): SQTIHQWPATLVQPVGSPLSLECTVEGTSNPNLYWYRQAAGRGLQLLFYSVGIGQISSEVPQNLSASRPQDRQFILSSKKLLLSDSGFYLCAWSELGTPGELFFGEGSRLTVL.

The DNA for the CDR3 is TGTGCCAGCAGCCCTCGGACTAGCGGGAGTCAAACCGGGGAGCTGTTTTTT. Its protein is CASSPRTSGSQTGELFF. The chain employs TRBV6-2 or TRBV6-3 and TRBJ2-2; 13 bases are a match to TRBD2. V lost 6 bases, J lost 5 bases, and 9 bases stayed unmatched. CDR1 and CDR2 (germline): MNHEY, SVGEGT. This CDR3 has 17 amino acids.

Comments on this clone: Other nucleotide sequences in the sample specify the same CDR3. V and J are TRBV28 and TRBJ2-7; no firm D call. The germline V gene has CDR1 MDHEN and CDR2 SYDVKM. This CDR3 is built from 11 residues. V lost 3 bases to trimming and J lost 6 bases, with 6 bases between them. CDR3 nucleotide sequence: TGTGCCAGCAGTTTCAAACGCGAGCAGTACTTC. Protein sequence: CASSFKREQYF.

The V and J genes are TRBV3-1 (or the pseudogene TRBV3-2) and TRBJ1-1; 8 bases align to TRBD1. Germline CDR1 reads LGHDT; CDR2 reads YNNKEL (reference sequence). J was trimmed by 6 bases and V by 1 base; bases with no gene match: 7. The CDR3 runs to 15 residues. The CDR3 reads CASSQATGAFPEAFF. DNA of the CDR3: TGTGCCAGCAGCCAAGCGACAGGGGCCTTTCCTGAAGCTTTCTTT.